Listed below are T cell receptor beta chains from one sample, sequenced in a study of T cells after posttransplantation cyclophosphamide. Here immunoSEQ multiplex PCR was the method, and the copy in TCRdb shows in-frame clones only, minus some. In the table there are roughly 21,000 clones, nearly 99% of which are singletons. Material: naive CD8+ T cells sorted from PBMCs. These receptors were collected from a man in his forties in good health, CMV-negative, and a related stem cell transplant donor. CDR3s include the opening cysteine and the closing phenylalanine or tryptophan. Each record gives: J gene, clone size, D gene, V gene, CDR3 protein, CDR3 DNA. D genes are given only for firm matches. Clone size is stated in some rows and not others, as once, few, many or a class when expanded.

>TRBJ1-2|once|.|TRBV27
CASSRGISGLGYTF
TGTGCCAGCAGTAGAGGCATTTCAGGGCTGGGCTACACCTTC
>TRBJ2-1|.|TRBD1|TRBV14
CASRESGTGFNEQFF
TGTGCCAGCAGAGAGTCGGGGACAGGTTTCAATGAGCAGTTCTTC
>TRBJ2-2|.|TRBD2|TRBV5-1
CASRDSGTSGNIFPGELFF
TGCGCCAGCAGGGATTCCGGGACTAGCGGGAATATATTCCCCGGGGAGCTGTTTTTT
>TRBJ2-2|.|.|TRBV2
CASSWAGASGELFF
TGTGCCAGCAGTTGGGCAGGGGCGAGCGGGGAGCTGTTTTTT
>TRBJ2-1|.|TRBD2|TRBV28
CASSSGSNEQFF
TGTGCCAGCAGTAGCGGGAGCAATGAGCAGTTCTTC
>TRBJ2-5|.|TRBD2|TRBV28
CASSKSAGGPETQYF
TGTGCCAGCAGTAAATCAGCGGGAGGGCCAGAGACCCAGTACTTC
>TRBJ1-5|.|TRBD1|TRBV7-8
CASSTAGTGVDGNQPQHF
TGTGCCAGCAGCACCGCCGGGACAGGGGTCGATGGCAATCAGCCCCAGCATTTT
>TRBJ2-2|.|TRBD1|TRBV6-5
CASRETGYNTGELFF
TGTGCCAGCAGGGAGACAGGGTACAACACCGGGGAGCTGTTTTTT
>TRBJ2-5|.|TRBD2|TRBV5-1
CASRSGLAQETQYF
TGCGCCAGCAGATCGGGACTAGCCCAAGAGACCCAGTACTTC
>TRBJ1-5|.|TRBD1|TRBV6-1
CASSEFVGGYSNQPQHF
TGTGCCAGCAGTGAATTTGTAGGGGGCTATAGCAATCAGCCCCAGCATTTT
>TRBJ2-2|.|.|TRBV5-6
CASSFRGAVTGELFF
TGTGCCAGCAGTTTCCGGGGGGCAGTAACCGGGGAGCTGTTTTTT
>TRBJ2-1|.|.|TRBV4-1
CASSLQSGLYNEQFF
TGCGCCAGCAGCCTGCAAAGCGGATTATACAATGAGCAGTTCTTC
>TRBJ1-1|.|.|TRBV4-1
CASSQEPTGLGGLNTEAFF
TGCGCCAGCAGCCAGGAACCGACAGGTTTAGGTGGATTGAACACTGAAGCTTTCTTT
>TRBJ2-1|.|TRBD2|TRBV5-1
CASSFIEAGDYNEQFF
TGCGCCAGCAGCTTCATAGAAGCGGGAGATTACAATGAGCAGTTCTTC
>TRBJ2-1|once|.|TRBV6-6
CASSPTRLQHNEQFF
TGTGCCAGCAGCCCCACCCGGCTACAGCACAATGAGCAGTTCTTC
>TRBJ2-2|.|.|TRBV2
CATAGNTGELFF
TGTGCCACCGCGGGGAACACCGGGGAGCTGTTTTTT
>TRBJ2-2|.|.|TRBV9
CASSVGVTTVNTGELFF
TGTGCCAGCAGCGTAGGAGTGACAACCGTGAACACCGGGGAGCTGTTTTTT